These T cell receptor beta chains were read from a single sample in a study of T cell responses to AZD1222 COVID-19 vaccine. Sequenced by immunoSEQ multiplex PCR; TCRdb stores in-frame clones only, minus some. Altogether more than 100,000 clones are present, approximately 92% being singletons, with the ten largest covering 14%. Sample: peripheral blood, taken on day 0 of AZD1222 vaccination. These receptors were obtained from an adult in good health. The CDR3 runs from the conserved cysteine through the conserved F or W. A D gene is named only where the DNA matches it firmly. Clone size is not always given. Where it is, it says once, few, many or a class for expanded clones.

CDR3nt: TGTGCCAGCAGTATCCTAGACAGGGTGTACGAGCAGTACTTC
CDR3aa: CASSILDRVYEQYF
v_gene: TRBV28
j_gene: TRBJ2-7
abundance: NA
d_gene: TRBD1

CDR3nt: TGTGCCAGCAGCCTTCATGGACAGGGGTTATACGAGCAGTACTTC
CDR3aa: CASSLHGQGLYEQYF
v_gene: TRBV5-6
j_gene: TRBJ2-7
abundance: NA
d_gene: TRBD1

CDR3nt: TGCGCCAGCAGCCGCGTGGACAGCTCCTACAATGAGCAGTTCTTC
CDR3aa: CASSRVDSSYNEQFF
v_gene: TRBV4-3
j_gene: TRBJ2-1
abundance: NA
d_gene: NA

CDR3nt: TGTGCCAGCAGTTTTGGGGCCTCGAACACTGAAGCTTTCTTT
CDR3aa: CASSFGASNTEAFF
v_gene: TRBV27
j_gene: TRBJ1-1
abundance: NA
d_gene: NA

CDR3nt: TGTGCCGGAAGGGACAGTCTAAATTCACCCCTCCACTTT
CDR3aa: CAGRDSLNSPLHF
v_gene: TRBV7-9
j_gene: TRBJ1-6
abundance: few
d_gene: TRBD1

CDR3nt: TGTGCCACCTCCCCCGCGGGGGCTTCGAACTATGGCTACACCTTC
CDR3aa: CATSPAGASNYGYTF
v_gene: TRBV11-2
j_gene: TRBJ1-2
abundance: NA
d_gene: NA

CDR3nt: TGTGCCAGCAGCTCCCCCGGGACTAATAGAGAGACCCAGTACTTC
CDR3aa: CASSSPGTNRETQYF
v_gene: TRBV7-8
j_gene: TRBJ2-5
abundance: NA
d_gene: TRBD2

CDR3nt: TGTGCCAGTAGTACGGACGTCTCTCAGCCCCAGCATTTT
CDR3aa: CASSTDVSQPQHF
v_gene: TRBV19
j_gene: TRBJ1-5
abundance: NA
d_gene: NA

CDR3nt: TGTGCCAGCAGTGGGACTAGCGGGGGTGAAGATACGCAGTATTTT
CDR3aa: CASSGTSGGEDTQYF
v_gene: TRBV7-9
j_gene: TRBJ2-3
abundance: NA
d_gene: TRBD2

CDR3nt: TGTGCCACCGGTGGTGGGAACACCGGGGAGCTGTTTTTT
CDR3aa: CATGGGNTGELFF
v_gene: TRBV24-1
j_gene: TRBJ2-2
abundance: NA
d_gene: NA

CDR3nt: TGTGCCAGCAGGCCGGGAGGAGGGTATGGCTACACCTTC
CDR3aa: CASRPGGGYGYTF
v_gene: TRBV27
j_gene: TRBJ1-2
abundance: NA
d_gene: NA

CDR3nt: TGTGCCAGCAGGACGGGACAGCTTAACTATGGCTACACCTTC
CDR3aa: CASRTGQLNYGYTF
v_gene: TRBV5-4
j_gene: TRBJ1-2
abundance: NA
d_gene: TRBD1

CDR3nt: TGTGCCAGCAGCCTACAATCTGGAAACACCATATATTTT
CDR3aa: CASSLQSGNTIYF
v_gene: TRBV3-1/TRBV3-2
j_gene: TRBJ1-3
abundance: NA
d_gene: NA

CDR3nt: TGTGCCAGCAGGGACAGGGGACAAAGCACAGATACGCAGTATTTT
CDR3aa: CASRDRGQSTDTQYF
v_gene: TRBV2
j_gene: TRBJ2-3
abundance: NA
d_gene: TRBD1

CDR3nt: TGTGCCAGCAGTCTCAACAGGGCTGAGACCCAGTACTTC
CDR3aa: CASSLNRAETQYF
v_gene: TRBV27
j_gene: TRBJ2-5
abundance: NA
d_gene: NA

CDR3nt: TGTGCCAGCTCACCACTGAGCAGAGACACCGGGGAGCTGTTTTTT
CDR3aa: CASSPLSRDTGELFF
v_gene: TRBV28
j_gene: TRBJ2-2
abundance: NA
d_gene: NA

CDR3nt: TGTGCCAGCAGCTTAGTTCAGGGTCACACTGAAGCTTTCTTT
CDR3aa: CASSLVQGHTEAFF
v_gene: TRBV7-9
j_gene: TRBJ1-1
abundance: once
d_gene: NA

CDR3nt: TGCGCCAGCAGCCCGTGGACAGGGGGGCCCTACAATGAGCAGTTCTTC
CDR3aa: CASSPWTGGPYNEQFF
v_gene: TRBV5-1
j_gene: TRBJ2-1
abundance: few
d_gene: TRBD1

CDR3nt: TGCGCCAGCAGCGGCGGGACAGGGGTTGACACCGGGGAGCTGTTTTTT
CDR3aa: CASSGGTGVDTGELFF
v_gene: TRBV5-1
j_gene: TRBJ2-2
abundance: once
d_gene: TRBD1

CDR3nt: TGCGCCAGCAGCCAAGTAGGTCTCCGAGGAACTGAAGCTTTCTTT
CDR3aa: CASSQVGLRGTEAFF
v_gene: TRBV4-3
j_gene: TRBJ1-1
abundance: NA
d_gene: NA

CDR3nt: TGCGCCAGCAGCCAAGCGTCAGGAGAGGTCATCAATGAGCAGTTCTTC
CDR3aa: CASSQASGEVINEQFF
v_gene: TRBV4-1
j_gene: TRBJ2-1
abundance: NA
d_gene: NA

CDR3nt: TGTGCCAGCAGCTTAGACCCGCGGAACAATGAGCAGTTCTTC
CDR3aa: CASSLDPRNNEQFF
v_gene: TRBV7-2
j_gene: TRBJ2-1
abundance: NA
d_gene: NA

CDR3nt: TGTGCCAGCAGCTTGGAAAGGCAAGGGATCTCTGGAAACACCATATATTTT
CDR3aa: CASSLERQGISGNTIYF
v_gene: TRBV5-5
j_gene: TRBJ1-3
abundance: NA
d_gene: NA

CDR3nt: TGCGCCAGCAGCCAAGTTCCCGGGGGCGTAAACGAGCAGTACTTC
CDR3aa: CASSQVPGGVNEQYF
v_gene: TRBV4-1
j_gene: TRBJ2-7
abundance: NA
d_gene: NA

CDR3nt: TGCAGCGTTGAAGAACCGCGGGATACGCAGTATTTT
CDR3aa: CSVEEPRDTQYF
v_gene: TRBV29-1
j_gene: TRBJ2-3
abundance: NA
d_gene: NA

CDR3nt: TGTGCCAGCAGTTCCGTAATCACAGATACGCAGTATTTT
CDR3aa: CASSSVITDTQYF
v_gene: TRBV27
j_gene: TRBJ2-3
abundance: few
d_gene: NA

CDR3nt: TGCGCCAGCAGCCTAGGTTGGGGGTCGGAGTTGACTGAAGCTTTCTTT
CDR3aa: CASSLGWGSELTEAFF
v_gene: TRBV4-1
j_gene: TRBJ1-1
abundance: NA
d_gene: NA

CDR3nt: TGCGCCAGCAGCCAAGAAGCAGTTCCGGGGTCAACCTATGGCTACACCTTC
CDR3aa: CASSQEAVPGSTYGYTF
v_gene: TRBV4-3
j_gene: TRBJ1-2
abundance: NA
d_gene: NA

CDR3nt: TGTGCCAGCAGCGTAGAGGGACAAGTGTTCTATGGCTACACCTTC
CDR3aa: CASSVEGQVFYGYTF
v_gene: TRBV9
j_gene: TRBJ1-2
abundance: NA
d_gene: NA

CDR3nt: TGTGCCAGCAGTTTCAGCACAGATACGCAGTATTTT
CDR3aa: CASSFSTDTQYF
v_gene: TRBV7-2
j_gene: TRBJ2-3
abundance: NA
d_gene: NA

CDR3nt: TGTGCTAGCAGCTTAGTGGGAGGGGAAAAAGAGACCCAGTACTTC
CDR3aa: CASSLVGGEKETQYF
v_gene: TRBV7-7
j_gene: TRBJ2-5
abundance: NA
d_gene: TRBD2

CDR3nt: TGTGCCAGCAGTTTACTGGACTATGGCTACACCTTC
CDR3aa: CASSLLDYGYTF
v_gene: TRBV28
j_gene: TRBJ1-2
abundance: NA
d_gene: NA

CDR3nt: TGTGCCAGCAGTTTGGGACAGGGGGATTCACCCCTCCACTTT
CDR3aa: CASSLGQGDSPLHF
v_gene: TRBV27
j_gene: TRBJ1-6
abundance: NA
d_gene: TRBD1

CDR3nt: TGTGCCAGCAGCGTCACAGGAAGCTATGGCTACACCTTC
CDR3aa: CASSVTGSYGYTF
v_gene: TRBV28
j_gene: TRBJ1-2
abundance: NA
d_gene: NA

CDR3nt: TGTGCCAGCAGCTTCGGGTACACTGAAGCTTTCTTT
CDR3aa: CASSFGYTEAFF
v_gene: TRBV11-2
j_gene: TRBJ1-1
abundance: NA
d_gene: NA

CDR3nt: TGTGCCACGAGCAGGGGGGCCACTGAAGCTTTCTTT
CDR3aa: CATSRGATEAFF
v_gene: TRBV7-9
j_gene: TRBJ1-1
abundance: NA
d_gene: TRBD1

CDR3nt: TGTGCCAGCAGCGCGAGGCCGGGACAGGGTTCCCACAATGAGCAGTTCTTC
CDR3aa: CASSARPGQGSHNEQFF
v_gene: TRBV9
j_gene: TRBJ2-1
abundance: NA
d_gene: TRBD1

CDR3nt: TGTGCCAGCAGGGCCACAACGGACCCCTCTGGAAACACCATATATTTT
CDR3aa: CASRATTDPSGNTIYF
v_gene: TRBV7-2
j_gene: TRBJ1-3
abundance: NA
d_gene: NA

CDR3nt: TGTGCCTGGATCCCTTTATTAGGCGCAGGTACGCAGTATTTT
CDR3aa: CAWIPLLGAGTQYF
v_gene: TRBV30
j_gene: TRBJ2-3
abundance: NA
d_gene: NA

CDR3nt: TGTGCCAGTAGTGGGTATAGCGGGGGCACAGATACGCAGTATTTT
CDR3aa: CASSGYSGGTDTQYF
v_gene: TRBV19
j_gene: TRBJ2-3
abundance: NA
d_gene: TRBD2